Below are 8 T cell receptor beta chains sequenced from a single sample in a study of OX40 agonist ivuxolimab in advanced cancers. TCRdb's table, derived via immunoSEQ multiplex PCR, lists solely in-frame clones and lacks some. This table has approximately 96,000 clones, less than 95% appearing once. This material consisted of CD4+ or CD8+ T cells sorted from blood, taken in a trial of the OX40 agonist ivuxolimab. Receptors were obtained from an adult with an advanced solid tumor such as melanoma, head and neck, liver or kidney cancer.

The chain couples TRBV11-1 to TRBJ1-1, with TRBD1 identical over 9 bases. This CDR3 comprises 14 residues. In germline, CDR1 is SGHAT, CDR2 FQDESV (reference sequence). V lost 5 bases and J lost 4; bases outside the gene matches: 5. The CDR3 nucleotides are TGTGCCAGCAGCGTCGACAGGGGGTTCACTGAAGCTTTCTTT. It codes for CASSVDRGFTEAFF.

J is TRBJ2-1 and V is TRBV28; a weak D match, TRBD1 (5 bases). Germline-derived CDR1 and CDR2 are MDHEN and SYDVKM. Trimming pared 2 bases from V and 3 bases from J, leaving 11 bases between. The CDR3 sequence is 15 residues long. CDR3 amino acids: CASSLGKGLYNEQFF. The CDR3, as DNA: TGTGCCAGCAGTTTAGGAAAGGGGCTCTACAATGAGCAGTTCTTC.

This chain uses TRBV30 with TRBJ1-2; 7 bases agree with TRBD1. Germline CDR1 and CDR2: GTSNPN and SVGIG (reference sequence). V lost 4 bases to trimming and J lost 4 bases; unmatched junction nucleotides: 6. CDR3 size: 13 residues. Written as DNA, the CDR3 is TGTGCCTGGACCCGGGACAGTTCCTATGGCTACACCTTC. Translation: CAWTRDSSYGYTF.

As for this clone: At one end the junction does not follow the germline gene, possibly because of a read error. This chain's CDR3 is CASSFGQVGTQYF. CDR3 coding DNA: TGTGCTAGCAGCTTCGGACAGGTTGGGACCCAGTACTTC. The chain carries TRBV7-7 and TRBJ2-5; 7 bases are a match to TRBD1. The CDR3 sequence is 13 residues long. Germline V gene lookup returns CDR1 SSHAT and CDR2 FNYEAQ (reference sequence).

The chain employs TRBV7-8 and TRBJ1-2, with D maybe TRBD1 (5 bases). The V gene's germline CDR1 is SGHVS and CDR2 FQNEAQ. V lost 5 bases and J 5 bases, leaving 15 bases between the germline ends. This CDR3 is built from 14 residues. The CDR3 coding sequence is TGTGCCAGCAGCGTAGGCGCGGACAAATATGGCTACACCTTC. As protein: CASSVGADKYGYTF.

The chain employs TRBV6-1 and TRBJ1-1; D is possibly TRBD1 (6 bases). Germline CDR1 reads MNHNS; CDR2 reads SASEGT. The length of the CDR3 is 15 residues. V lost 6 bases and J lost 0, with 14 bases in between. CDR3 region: CASRTGQTLNTEAFF. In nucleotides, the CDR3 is TGTGCCAGCAGAACCGGACAGACCCTGAACACTGAAGCTTTCTTT.

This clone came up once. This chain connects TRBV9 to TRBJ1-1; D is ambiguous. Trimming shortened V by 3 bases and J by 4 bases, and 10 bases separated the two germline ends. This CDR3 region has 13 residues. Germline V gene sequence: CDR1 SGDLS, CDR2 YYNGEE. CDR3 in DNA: TGTGCCAGCAGCGGGGAGGATGGCACTGAAGCTTTCTTT. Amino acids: CASSGEDGTEAFF.

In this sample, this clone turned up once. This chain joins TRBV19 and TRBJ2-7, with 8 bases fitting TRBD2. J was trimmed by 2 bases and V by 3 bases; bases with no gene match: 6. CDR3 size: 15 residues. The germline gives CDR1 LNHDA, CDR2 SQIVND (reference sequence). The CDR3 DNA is TGTGCCAGTAGTATTATGGCGGGAGGAGCCTACGAGCAGTACTTC. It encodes CASSIMAGGAYEQYF.